The 32 T cell receptor beta chains below all came from one sample that was sequenced in a study of T-cell memory formation after mild COVID-19. Using its own MiXCR run on the 5' RACE reads, TCRdb lists one record per CDR3 protein. The data contain about 560,000 distinct CDR3 sequences, roughly 17% of them seen just once; the ten biggest clones take up around 8.1%. Specimen: PBMCs or a T cell subset sorted from them (not recorded which). These TCRs come from an adult woman who had mild COVID-19 (a few samples of this study predate the infection). Cell type and time point are not known.

The chain uses TRBV18 and TRBJ2-7; TRBD1 is a possible D gene (5 bases). The ends were cut back, 3 bases at V and 7 bases at J, with 13 bases in the middle. This CDR3 has 13 residues. Germline CDR1 reads KGHSH; CDR2 reads LQKENI. The CDR3 loop is CASSPSQGPEQYF. The DNA of the CDR3 is TGTGCCAGCTCACCCTCCCAGGGCCCAGAGCAGTACTTC.

This clonotype has only a few counts. V and J are TRBV15 and TRBJ1-5, with D maybe TRBD1 (5 bases). The CDR3 consists of 12 residues. Trimming took off 3 bases at V and 14 bases at J, with 14 bases between the two ends. Looked up from germline, CDR1 is LNHNV and CDR2 is YYDKDF (reference sequence). CDR3 nucleotide sequence: TGTGCCACCAGCAGGGACCGGGACCCGGAGCATTTT. It is translated as CATSRDRDPEHF.

The chain is built from TRBV5-5 and TRBJ2-1; D unresolved. Per the germline V gene, CDR1 is SGHKS and CDR2 is YYEKEE (reference sequence). This CDR3 is 15 amino acids long. The V end lost 4 bases, the J end lost 1 base, and 12 bases lay between the germline ends. In DNA, the CDR3 is TGTGCCAGCAGCCCCAGGTTCGATTCCTACAATGAGCAGTTCTTC. Protein sequence: CASSPRFDSYNEQFF.

This clonotype was observed at least ten times. V is TRBV9 and J is TRBJ1-2; no firm D call. The CDR3 runs to 15 residues. Trimming pared 0 bases from V and 7 bases from J, leaving 16 bases between. Germline values: CDR1 SGDLS, CDR2 YYNGEE. The CDR3 loop reads CASSVGSESFGGYTF. The CDR3 nucleotides are TGTGCCAGCAGCGTAGGGAGTGAGTCTTTTGGTGGCTACACCTTC.

J is TRBJ1-1 and V is TRBV5-4; TRBD1 might be the D (5 bases). This CDR3 is 15 amino acids long. Germline-derived CDR1 and CDR2 are SGHNT and YYREEE (reference sequence). V lost 4 bases and J lost 5, with 18 bases in between. CDR3 residues: CASSLAEAGRTEAFF. The CDR3 region has the DNA TGTGCCAGCAGCCTTGCGGAGGCAGGGAGGACTGAAGCTTTCTTT.

This clonotype showed up just a few times. This chain connects TRBV20-1 to TRBJ2-7; 7 nucleotides line up with TRBD2. The CDR3 covers 15 residues. V was pared by 2 bases and J by 0 bases, with 7 bases of the junction left unmatched. Germline CDR1 and CDR2: DFQATT and SNEGSKA (reference sequence). The CDR3 DNA reads TGCAGTGCTAGAAATCTAGCGGAGAGCTCCTACGAGCAGTACTTC. It codes for CSARNLAESSYEQYF.

The chain is built from TRBV19 and TRBJ2-1; TRBD1 agrees at 7 bases. Germline CDR1 is LNHDA and CDR2 is SQIVND (reference sequence). CDR3 length equals 17 residues. V gave up 5 bases and J gave up 4 bases; unmatched junction bases: 14. CDR3 nucleotide sequence: TGTGCCAGTAGTCGGGCAGGGGGACACATTGTATACAATGAGCAGTTCTTC. Protein sequence: CASSRAGGHIVYNEQFF.

This clonotype was seen repeatedly, ten times or more. The CDR3 region is CASSLSGTDNYGYTF. Here the CDR3 DNA reads TGTGCCAGCAGCTTAAGTGGGACAGATAACTATGGCTACACCTTC. This chain uses TRBV7-3 with TRBJ1-2; 7 bases agree with TRBD1. Germline trimming cut 1 base from V and 1 base from J; bases unmatched to any gene: 3. The CDR3 has 15 amino acids. Germline V gene sequence: CDR1 SGHTA, CDR2 FQGTGA.

A few counts support this clonotype. In DNA form, the CDR3 reads TGTGCCTGGAGTGCATCGACAGGGGACATTCAGTACTTC. Its translation: CAWSASTGDIQYF. The rearrangement links TRBV30 to TRBJ2-4; TRBD1 aligns across 8 bases. CDR1 and CDR2 (germline): GTSNPN, SVGIG (reference sequence). The ends lost 1 base at V and 8 bases at J; junction bases unmatched: 4. This CDR3 comprises 13 residues.

This clonotype was picked up a small number of times. The chain recombines TRBV20-1 with TRBJ2-3; TRBD2 is a possible D gene (5 bases). Per germline, CDR1 DFQATT and CDR2 SNEGSKA (reference sequence). Trimming shortened V by 6 bases and J by 14 bases, and 15 bases separated the two germline ends. The CDR3 is made up of 10 amino acids. The CDR3 is CSALSLEGYF. The CDR3 DNA sequence: TGCAGTGCCTTATCCCTAGAGGGGTATTTT.

This clonotype was observed a few times. The chain links TRBV20-1 to TRBJ1-1; tentative D call: TRBD1 (6 bases). V lost 0 bases to trimming and J lost 4 bases, with 12 bases between them. CDR3 length equals 14 residues. Germline V gene data show CDR1 as DFQATT and CDR2 as SNEGSKA (reference sequence). The CDR3 loop reads CSARDRGGITEAFF. DNA of the CDR3: TGCAGTGCTAGAGATCGAGGGGGGATCACTGAAGCTTTCTTT.

V is TRBV7-8 and J is TRBJ2-3, with D unclear. V was clipped by 2 bases and J by 3 bases, with 18 bases between them. The germline V gene encodes CDR1 SGHVS and CDR2 FQNEAQ. This CDR3 spans 17 amino acids. The CDR3 reads CASSLTVYLEETDTQYF. Written as DNA, the CDR3 is TGTGCCAGCAGCTTAACGGTATATTTGGAAGAGACAGATACGCAGTATTTT. The complete variable domain, with remaining parts taken from reference TRBV7-8 and TRBJ2-3, reads GAGVSQSPRYKVAKRGQDVALRCDPISGHVSLFWYQQALGQGPEFLTYFQNEAQLDKSGLPSDRFFAERPEGSVSTLKIQRTQQEDSAVYLCASSLTVYLEETDTQYFGPGTRLTVL.

V and J are TRBV5-4 and TRBJ1-2; TRBD1 agrees at 7 bases. CDR1 and CDR2 from the germline V gene are SGHNT and YYREEE (reference sequence). This CDR3 has 16 amino acids. The V gene end was trimmed by 3 bases and the J gene end by 2 bases; junction bases not matched to a gene: 10. The CDR3 nucleotides read TGTGCCAGCAGCTCAGGGGGGGCAGGGGTGAACTATGGCTACACCTTC. Translated, it gives CASSSGGAGVNYGYTF.

In this sample, this clonotype turned up a few times. CDR3 loop: CAISDRQENTEAFF. The CDR3 nucleotides read TGTGCCATCAGTGATAGACAGGAGAACACTGAAGCTTTCTTT. The rearrangement uses TRBV10-3 and TRBJ1-1; D perhaps matches TRBD1 (6 bases). CDR1 is ENHRY and CDR2 is SYGVKD in the germline V gene. The CDR3 sequence is 14 residues long. Trimming stripped 3 bases from V and 1 base from J, with 9 bases between.

This clonotype has at least ten counts. V usage is TRBV7-2 and J usage is TRBJ2-1; 8 nucleotides align to TRBD2. The CDR3 runs to 13 residues. CDR1 SGHTA and CDR2 FQGNSA come from the germline V gene. V lost 3 bases to trimming and J lost 9 bases; unmatched junction nucleotides: 4. In DNA form, the CDR3 reads TGTGCCAGCAGCTTCCGGGAGGGCAGTGAGCAGTTCTTC. Its translation is CASSFREGSEQFF.

The chain couples TRBV9 to TRBJ2-2; the D is unclear. Trimming pared 0 bases from V and 6 bases from J, leaving 6 bases between. The CDR3 loop spans 13 amino acids. Germline V gene lookup returns CDR1 SGDLS and CDR2 YYNGEE. Here the CDR3 DNA reads TGTGCCAGCAGCGTAGTGTTGGCCGGGGAGCTGTTTTTT. Translating gives CASSVVLAGELFF.

The rearrangement links TRBV4-3 to TRBJ1-6; TRBD1 matches at 8 bases. Per germline, CDR1 LGHNA and CDR2 YSLEER. The CDR3 runs to 16 residues. The V segment lost 4 bases and the J segment 10 bases; nucleotides outside the gene matches: 12. The CDR3 nucleotides are TGCGCCAGCAGCCCCGCCACCTCAGGGGGCGAATCACCCCTCCACTTT. This codes for CASSPATSGGESPLHF.

The rearrangement links TRBV6-2 or TRBV6-3 to TRBJ2-5; D gene uncertain. Trimming took 6 bases from V and 2 from J, leaving 16 bases between them. Germline loops: CDR1 MNHEY, CDR2 SVGEGT. This CDR3 contains 15 residues. The CDR3 DNA reads as TGTGCCAGCAGGCGACCAGCCCGACCACAAGAGACCCAGTACTTC. Its translation: CASRRPARPQETQYF.

The CDR3 nucleotides are TGTGCCAGCCAATCCGCGAAACTCCCCTCCTACAATGAGCAGTTCTTC. Translated: CASQSAKLPSYNEQFF. This chain uses TRBV6-2 or TRBV6-3 with TRBJ2-1, with D unclear. Germline values: CDR1 MNHEY, CDR2 SVGEGT. The germline V and J ends were trimmed by 8 bases and 0 bases, with 17 bases remaining between them. CDR3 length: 16 amino acids.

CDR3 bases: TGCGCCAGCTCCCCTAGCGGGGGGGCGTTGGGACAGTTCTTC. Its translation: CASSPSGGALGQFF. The V gene is TRBV4-1, the J gene TRBJ2-1; 12 bases line up with TRBD2. The CDR3 runs to 14 residues. V shed 8 bases, J shed 13 bases, and the junction held 12 bases outside the gene matches. Per germline, CDR1 MGHRA and CDR2 YSYEKL.

The chain employs TRBV2 and TRBJ2-3; possibly TRBD2 for D (5 bases). Between the trimmed V and J ends, which lost 6 bases and 2 bases, there was a span of 12 bases. In germline, CDR1 is SNHLY, CDR2 FYNNEI. There are 14 residues in the CDR3. DNA for the CDR3: TGTGCCAGCAGCGCGGACGGGGACACAGATACGCAGTATTTT. This gives the protein CASSADGDTDTQYF.

This clonotype was observed many times. This chain links TRBV5-1 with TRBJ1-3, with D unclear. V was trimmed by 5 bases and J by 4 bases, leaving 19 bases between them. The length of the CDR3 is 16 residues. The germline V gene encodes CDR1 SGHRS and CDR2 YFSETQ. The CDR3 loop is CASRTDEADGGNTIYF. The CDR3 DNA sequence: TGCGCCAGCAGAACGGACGAGGCGGATGGAGGAAACACCATATATTTT.

This rearrangement joins TRBV12-3 or TRBV12-4 to TRBJ2-2; possible D gene TRBD1, 6 bases. The CDR3 spans 16 residues. V was clipped by 4 bases and J by 4 bases, with 16 bases between them. The CDR3 DNA follows: TGTGCCAGCAGTTACTCGGGGACACAAATCACCGGGGAGCTGTTTTTT. Amino acid sequence: CASSYSGTQITGELFF.

The chain links TRBV5-6 to TRBJ1-2; 7 positions match TRBD1. In germline, CDR1 is SGHDT, CDR2 YYEEEE. The CDR3 has 14 residues. The V segment lost 1 base and the J segment 6 bases; nucleotides outside the gene matches: 6. The chain's CDR3 is CASSLIRGGNGYTF. DNA for the CDR3: TGTGCCAGCAGCTTGATCCGAGGGGGCAATGGCTACACCTTC.

The chain is built from TRBV7-6 and TRBJ2-7; D uncertain. CDR3 length: 14 residues. Trimming left V 1 base short and J 2 bases short, with 9 bases between. Germline V lookup: CDR1 SGHVS, CDR2 FNYEAQ. The CDR3 reads CASSLGSWAYEQYF. The CDR3 DNA is TGTGCCAGCAGCTTAGGTTCTTGGGCCTACGAGCAGTACTTC.

This chain joins TRBV5-1 and TRBJ1-2; D gene unclear. Germline V gene lookup returns CDR1 SGHRS and CDR2 YFSETQ. V gave up 1 base and J gave up 8 bases, with 18 bases separating them. The CDR3 has 15 residues. The CDR3 DNA sequence: TGCGCCAGCAGCTTGCACCCTCAGGATTCCCAAGGCTACACCTTC. The encoded protein is CASSLHPQDSQGYTF. The complete variable domain, with remaining parts taken from reference TRBV5-1 and TRBJ1-2, reads KAGVTQTPRYLIKTRGQQVTLSCSPISGHRSVSWYQQTPGQGLQFLFEYFSETQRNKGNFPGRFSGRQFSNSRSEMNVSTLELGDSALYLCASSLHPQDSQGYTFGSGTRLTVV.

The chain links TRBV6-1 to TRBJ1-1; D may be TRBD1 (5 bases). V lost 4 bases and J lost 2, with 23 bases in between. The CDR3 runs to 18 residues. Germline CDR1 is MNHNS and CDR2 is SASEGT. The CDR3 sequence is CASSGQGFWTPQNTEAFF. The CDR3 region has the DNA TGTGCCAGCAGTGGGCAGGGATTTTGGACGCCGCAAAACACTGAAGCTTTCTTT.

The CDR3 reads CATRRTNEQFF. The CDR3 DNA is TGTGCCACCCGCCGGACCAATGAGCAGTTCTTC. This rearrangement joins TRBV6-2 or TRBV6-3 to TRBJ2-1; D gene ambiguous. There are 11 residues in the CDR3. V lost 10 bases, J lost 6 bases, and 10 bases lay in between. CDR1 and CDR2 (germline): MNHEY, SVGEGT.

The V gene is TRBV30, the J gene TRBJ1-2; no reliable D call. The V gene lost 2 bases and the J gene lost 2 bases, with 15 bases spanning the gap. CDR1 and CDR2 (germline): GTSNPN, SVGIG (reference sequence). This CDR3 spans 15 amino acids. CDR3: CAWSRLSSVNYGYTF. CDR3 coding DNA: TGTGCCTGGAGTCGCCTCTCTTCAGTCAACTATGGCTACACCTTC.

This sequence joins TRBV14 and TRBJ1-2; D gene uncertain. This CDR3 is 14 amino acids long. V lost 4 bases, J lost 7 bases, and 16 bases lay in between. CDR1 and CDR2 from the germline V gene are SGHDN and FVKESK. The CDR3 reads CASSPQTGGFGYTF. DNA for the CDR3: TGTGCCAGCAGCCCCCAAACGGGAGGGTTTGGCTACACCTTC.

This chain uses TRBV12-3 or TRBV12-4 with TRBJ2-7; no clear D gene. The CDR3 has 17 amino acids. Trimming took off 2 bases at V and 7 bases at J, with 24 bases between the two ends. The CDR3 nucleotides read TGTGCCAGCAGTTTATGGTCTGGCAGGCCTCAGGCTTCAGAGCAGTACTTC. This codes for CASSLWSGRPQASEQYF.

This chain joins TRBV10-3 and TRBJ2-1; TRBD1 matches at 10 bases. This CDR3 has 15 amino acids. Per the germline V gene, CDR1 is ENHRY and CDR2 is SYGVKD. Trimming at V came to 6 bases and at J to 6 bases, leaving 8 bases not matched to a gene. The CDR3 nucleotides are TGTGCCATCAGCCCAGACAGGGGGCAAGGCAATGAGCAGTTCTTC. Translation: CAISPDRGQGNEQFF.